The present T cell receptor beta chain was sequenced within a study of chemoradiotherapy in HPV16-positive cancers. Study information: A couple of HPV16-positive patients' cells yielded candidate HPV-specific clones and common motifs.

Samples were taken several times over chemoradiotherapy. A remark on this clone: Its antigen is not known.

This table comes from immunoSEQ multiplex PCR, and its TCRdb copy is limited to in-frame clones, with some not included. This table has around 3,300 clones, around 81% appearing once. V was clipped by 0 bases and J by 10 bases, with 7 bases between them. The CDR3 length is 13 residues. CDR1 and CDR2 from the germline V gene are SGHNT and YENEEA. Study-level points and caveats: Candidate HPV-specific clones and E7-related TCR motifs grew in tumor during treatment.

The sequenced sample was tumor tissue, obtained from a patient who underwent chemoradiotherapy. The source of this sequence is a human donor with HPV-associated anogenital cancer. The chain combines TRBV11-3 with TRBJ1-6, with D unresolved. CDR3 sequence reads: CASSLEGKSPLHF. CDR3 in DNA: TGTGCCAGCAGCTTAGAAGGGAAGTCACCCCTCCACTTT.